This T cell receptor (beta chain) was recorded in a study of blood T cell repertoires in COVID-19. Study background: Researchers got acute and convalescent COVID-19 samples from the United States, Italy and Spain. PBMCs, B-cell-depleted T cells, or T cells provided the cDNA or gDNA that made up the material.

In the study's own analysis: Counts of nucleated cells, estimated from reference gene primer amplification, were obtained. Profiling relied on immunoSEQ multiplex PCR, and the TCRdb table lists in-frame clones only, not all of them. V and J calls and clone size are copied from that table; D and trimming were computed from the DNA. Of roughly 72,000 clones in the sample, 90% were seen once. After removal of 2 bases from V and 7 bases from J, the junction contained 9 bases not matched to a gene. Per germline, CDR1 KGHSH and CDR2 LQKENI. CDR3 length: 15 residues. The rearrangement uses TRBV18 and TRBJ2-7, with 9 bases lining up with TRBD2. The source of this sequence is a human donor in a cohort sampled during active COVID-19. The sequenced material came from peripheral blood. CDR3 region: CASSPGASGNYEQYF. The CDR3 region has the DNA TGTGCCAGCTCACCAGGGGCTAGCGGGAATTATGAGCAGTACTTC.